A selection of T cell receptor beta chains follows, all from one sample in a study of T cell responses to AZD1222 COVID-19 vaccine. Clones were read by immunoSEQ multiplex PCR, and TCRdb kept only the in-frame ones, dropping some. The top ten clones hold about 1.3% of a sample with fewer than 85,000 clones, about four fifths of them seen once. The sequencing used peripheral blood, collected 28 days after the second AZD1222 dose. These receptors originate from an adult who received the AZD1222 COVID-19 vaccine. Both conserved end residues are part of each CDR3. D genes are given only for firm matches. Where a row states a size, it is once, few, many or the class of an expanded clone; other rows omit it.

d_gene	abundance	v_gene	j_gene	CDR3aa	CDR3nt
NA	once	TRBV2	TRBJ1-3	CASSSIGNTIYF	TGTGCCAGCAGCTCCATAGGAAACACCATATATTTT
NA	NA	TRBV15	TRBJ2-2	CATSSDRKKTRGPNTGELFF	TGTGCCACCAGCAGTGATCGTAAGAAAACCCGGGGGCCTAACACCGGGGAGCTGTTTTTT
NA	NA	TRBV2	TRBJ2-2	CASTYTGELFF	TGTGCCAGCACGTACACCGGGGAGCTGTTTTTT
NA	once	TRBV30	TRBJ1-1	CAWSERLGGAEAFF	TGTGCCTGGAGTGAACGTCTTGGAGGGGCTGAAGCTTTCTTT
NA	few	TRBV7-9	TRBJ1-3	CASSLLGTGNTIYF	TGTGCCAGCAGCTTACTAGGGACTGGAAACACCATATATTTT
NA	NA	TRBV7-3	TRBJ2-3	CASSLQLTDTQYF	TGTGCCAGCAGCCTACAGCTCACAGATACGCAGTATTTT
NA	NA	TRBV5-8	TRBJ2-7	CASSPLGGYAGYEQYF	TGTGCCAGCAGCCCCCTTGGCGGCTACGCGGGCTACGAGCAGTACTTC
NA	NA	TRBV7-2	TRBJ2-4	CASSSDRTKNIQYF	TGTGCCAGCAGCTCTGACCGCACCAAAAACATTCAGTACTTC
NA	few	TRBV28	TRBJ1-1	CASSLGGLIMNTEAFF	TGTGCCAGCAGTTTAGGGGGCCTAATCATGAACACTGAAGCTTTCTTT
NA	NA	TRBV9	TRBJ2-2	CASLWENTGELFF	TGTGCCAGCTTGTGGGAGAACACCGGGGAGCTGTTTTTT
TRBD2	NA	TRBV12-3/TRBV12-4	TRBJ2-1	CASSFSGTNEQFF	TGTGCCAGCAGTTTCAGCGGGACCAATGAGCAGTTCTTC
NA	NA	TRBV7-3	TRBJ2-3	CASSLRVGSTDTQYF	TGTGCCAGCAGCTTACGGGTCGGGTCCACAGATACGCAGTATTTT
NA	NA	TRBV7-2	TRBJ2-7	CASQTGLAYNEQYF	TGTGCCAGTCAAACGGGGCTAGCGTACAACGAGCAGTACTTC
TRBD1	few	TRBV9	TRBJ1-6	CASSGLGGDVGSPLHF	TGTGCCAGCAGCGGGCTAGGGGGCGACGTGGGTTCACCCCTCCACTTT
TRBD1	once	TRBV24-1	TRBJ2-6	CATSETGTGANVLTF	TGTGCCACCAGTGAGACAGGGACTGGGGCCAACGTCCTGACTTTC
TRBD1	NA	TRBV2	TRBJ2-7	CASSRDRLKISYEQYF	TGTGCCAGCAGTCGGGACAGGTTAAAGATCTCCTACGAGCAGTACTTC